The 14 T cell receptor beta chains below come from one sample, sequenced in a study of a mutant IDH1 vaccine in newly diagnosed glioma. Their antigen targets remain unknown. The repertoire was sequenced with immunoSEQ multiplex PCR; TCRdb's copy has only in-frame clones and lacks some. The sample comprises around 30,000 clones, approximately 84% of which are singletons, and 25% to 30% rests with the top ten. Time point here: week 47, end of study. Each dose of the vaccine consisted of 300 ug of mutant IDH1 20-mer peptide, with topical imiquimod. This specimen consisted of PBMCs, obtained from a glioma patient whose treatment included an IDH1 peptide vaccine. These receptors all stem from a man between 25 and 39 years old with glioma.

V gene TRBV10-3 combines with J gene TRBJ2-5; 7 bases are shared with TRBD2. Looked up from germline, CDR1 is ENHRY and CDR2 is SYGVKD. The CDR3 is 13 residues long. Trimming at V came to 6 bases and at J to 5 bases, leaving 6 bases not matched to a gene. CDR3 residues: CAIRGGGGETQYF. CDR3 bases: TGTGCCATCAGGGGCGGGGGAGGCGAGACCCAGTACTTC.

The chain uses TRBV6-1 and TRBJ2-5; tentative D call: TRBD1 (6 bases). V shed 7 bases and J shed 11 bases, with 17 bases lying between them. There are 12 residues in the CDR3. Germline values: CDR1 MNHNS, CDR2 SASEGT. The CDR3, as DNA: TGTGCCAGCATTTTAGTTACAGGGAAACAGTACTTC. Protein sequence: CASILVTGKQYF.

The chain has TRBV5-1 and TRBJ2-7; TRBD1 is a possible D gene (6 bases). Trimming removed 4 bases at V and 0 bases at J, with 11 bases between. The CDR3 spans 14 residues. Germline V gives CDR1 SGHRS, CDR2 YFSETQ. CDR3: CASSIRDNSYEQYF. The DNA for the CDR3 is TGCGCCAGCAGCATCCGGGACAACTCCTACGAGCAGTACTTC.

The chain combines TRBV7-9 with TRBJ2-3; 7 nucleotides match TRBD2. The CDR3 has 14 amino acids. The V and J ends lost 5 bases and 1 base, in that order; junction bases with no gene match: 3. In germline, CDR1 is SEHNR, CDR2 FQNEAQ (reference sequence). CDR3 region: CASSLAGGTDTQYF. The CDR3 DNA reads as TGTGCCAGCAGCCTGGCGGGGGGCACAGATACGCAGTATTTT.

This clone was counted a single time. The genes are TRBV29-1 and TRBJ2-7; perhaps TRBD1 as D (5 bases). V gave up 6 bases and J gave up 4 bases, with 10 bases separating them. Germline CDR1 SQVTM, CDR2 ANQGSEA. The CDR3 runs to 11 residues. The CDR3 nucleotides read TGCAGCGTCCTACAGGATTACGAGCAGTACTTC. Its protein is CSVLQDYEQYF.

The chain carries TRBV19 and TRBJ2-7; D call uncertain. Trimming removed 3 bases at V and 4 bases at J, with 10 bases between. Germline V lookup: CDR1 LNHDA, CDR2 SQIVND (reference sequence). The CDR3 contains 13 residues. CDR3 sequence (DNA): TGTGCCAGTAGTATGAGCCGGGCGTACGAGCAGTACTTC. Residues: CASSMSRAYEQYF.

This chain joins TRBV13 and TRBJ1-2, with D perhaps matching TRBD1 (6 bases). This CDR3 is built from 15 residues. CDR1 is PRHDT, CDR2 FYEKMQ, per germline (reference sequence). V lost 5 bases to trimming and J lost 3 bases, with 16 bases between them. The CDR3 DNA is TGTGCCAGCAGCCCTTCAGGGGTTGGGTACTATGGCTACACCTTC. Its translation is CASSPSGVGYYGYTF.

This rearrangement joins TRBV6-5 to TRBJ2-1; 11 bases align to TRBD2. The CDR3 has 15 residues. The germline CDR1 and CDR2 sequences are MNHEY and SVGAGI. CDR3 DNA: TGTACTAGCGGGAGAGGAAAGGAGTCGGGCAATGAGCAGTTCTTC. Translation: CTSGRGKESGNEQFF.

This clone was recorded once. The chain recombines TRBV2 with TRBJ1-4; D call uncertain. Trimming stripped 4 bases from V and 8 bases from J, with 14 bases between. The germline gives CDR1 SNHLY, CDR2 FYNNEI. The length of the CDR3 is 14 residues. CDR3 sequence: CASSVEGVTEKLFF. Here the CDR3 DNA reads TGTGCCAGCAGTGTTGAGGGCGTCACGGAAAAACTGTTTTTT.

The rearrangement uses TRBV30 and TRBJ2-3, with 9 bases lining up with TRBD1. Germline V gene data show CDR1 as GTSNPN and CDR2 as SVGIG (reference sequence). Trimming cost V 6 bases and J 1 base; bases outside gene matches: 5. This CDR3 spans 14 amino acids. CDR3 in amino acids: CACQRTGGTDTQYF. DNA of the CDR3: TGTGCCTGCCAAAGGACAGGGGGCACAGATACGCAGTATTTT.

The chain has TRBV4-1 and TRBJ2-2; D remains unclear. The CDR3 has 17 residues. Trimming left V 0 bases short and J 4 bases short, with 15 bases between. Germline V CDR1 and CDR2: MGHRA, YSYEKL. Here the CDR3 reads CASSQEPLGPSTGELFF. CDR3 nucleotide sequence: TGCGCCAGCAGCCAAGAACCTCTAGGGCCTAGCACCGGGGAGCTGTTTTTT.

Written as DNA, the CDR3 is TGTGCCTGGAGTCGGATGGAGTGGATGAACACTGAAGCTTTCTTT. Translated: CAWSRMEWMNTEAFF. V and J are TRBV30 and TRBJ1-1; D is undetermined. Germline V CDR1 and CDR2: GTSNPN, SVGIG (reference sequence). V was pared by 2 bases and J by 0 bases, with 13 bases between. The CDR3 has 15 residues.

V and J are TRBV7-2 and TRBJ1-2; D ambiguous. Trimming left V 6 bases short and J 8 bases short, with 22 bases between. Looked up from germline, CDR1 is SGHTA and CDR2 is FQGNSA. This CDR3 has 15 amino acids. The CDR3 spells CASSLDGNPTDGYTF. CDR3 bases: TGTGCCAGCAGTTTGGACGGGAATCCTACGGACGGCTACACCTTC.

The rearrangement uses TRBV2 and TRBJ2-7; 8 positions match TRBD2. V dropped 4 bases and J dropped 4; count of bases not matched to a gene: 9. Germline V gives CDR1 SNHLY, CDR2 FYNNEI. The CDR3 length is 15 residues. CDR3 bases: TGTGCCAGCAGTGCTAAGCGGGAGACGCGGTACGAGCAGTACTTC. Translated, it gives CASSAKRETRYEQYF.